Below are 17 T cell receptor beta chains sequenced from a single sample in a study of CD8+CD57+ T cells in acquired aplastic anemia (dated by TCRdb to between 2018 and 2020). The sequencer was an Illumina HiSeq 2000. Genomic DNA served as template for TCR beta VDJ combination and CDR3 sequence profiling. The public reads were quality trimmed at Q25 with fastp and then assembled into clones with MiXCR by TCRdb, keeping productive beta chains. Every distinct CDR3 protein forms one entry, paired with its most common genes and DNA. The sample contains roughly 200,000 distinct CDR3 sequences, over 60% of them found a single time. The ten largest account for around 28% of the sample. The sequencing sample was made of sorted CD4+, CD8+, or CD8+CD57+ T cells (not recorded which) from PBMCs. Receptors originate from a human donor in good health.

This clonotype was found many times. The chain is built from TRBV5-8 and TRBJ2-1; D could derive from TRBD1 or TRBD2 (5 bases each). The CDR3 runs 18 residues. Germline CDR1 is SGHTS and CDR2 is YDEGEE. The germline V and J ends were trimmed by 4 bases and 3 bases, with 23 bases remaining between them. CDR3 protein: CASSTALGRPTYYNEQFF. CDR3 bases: TGTGCCAGCAGCACGGCCTTGGGACGGCCGACATACTACAATGAGCAGTTCTTC.

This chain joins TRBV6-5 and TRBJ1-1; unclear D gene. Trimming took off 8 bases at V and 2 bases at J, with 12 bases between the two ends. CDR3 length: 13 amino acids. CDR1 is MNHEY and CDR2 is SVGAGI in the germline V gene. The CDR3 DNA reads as TGTGCCAGCGTCCCTAGACCCAACACTGAAGCTTTCTTT. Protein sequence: CASVPRPNTEAFF.

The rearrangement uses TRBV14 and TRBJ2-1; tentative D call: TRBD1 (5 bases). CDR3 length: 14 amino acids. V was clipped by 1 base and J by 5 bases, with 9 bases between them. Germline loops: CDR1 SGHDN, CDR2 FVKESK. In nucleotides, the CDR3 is TGTGCCAGCAGCCAAGGGACACCAAACAATGAGCAGTTCTTC. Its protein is CASSQGTPNNEQFF. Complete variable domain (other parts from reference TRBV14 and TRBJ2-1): EAGVTQFPSHSVIEKGQTVTLRCDPISGHDNLYWYRRVMGKEIKFLLHFVKESKQDESGMPNNRFLAERTGGTYSTLKVQPAELEDSGVYFCASSQGTPNNEQFFGPGTRLTVL.

As DNA, the CDR3 is TGTGCCAGCAGCTCCGAGGACGGCGGGGAGCTGTTTTTT. Protein sequence: CASSSEDGGELFF. The chain couples TRBV7-9 to TRBJ2-2; D is ambiguous. The CDR3 is 13 residues long. V was cut by 4 bases and J by 7 bases, with 10 bases left in between. The germline V gene has CDR1 SEHNR and CDR2 FQNEAQ (reference sequence).

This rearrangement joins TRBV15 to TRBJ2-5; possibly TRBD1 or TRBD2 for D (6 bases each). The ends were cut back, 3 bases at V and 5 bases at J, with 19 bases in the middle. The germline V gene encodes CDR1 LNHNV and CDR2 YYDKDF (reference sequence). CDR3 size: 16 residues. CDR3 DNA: TGTGCCACCAGCAGCGCTGGGACATGGGGGAGGGAGACCCAGTACTTC. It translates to CATSSAGTWGRETQYF. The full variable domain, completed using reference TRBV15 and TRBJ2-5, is DAMVIQNPRYQVTQFGKPVTLSCSQTLNHNVMYWYQQKSSQAPKLLFHYYDKDFNNEADTPDNFQSRRPNTSFCFLDIRSPGLGDTAMYLCATSSAGTWGRETQYFGPGTRLLVL.

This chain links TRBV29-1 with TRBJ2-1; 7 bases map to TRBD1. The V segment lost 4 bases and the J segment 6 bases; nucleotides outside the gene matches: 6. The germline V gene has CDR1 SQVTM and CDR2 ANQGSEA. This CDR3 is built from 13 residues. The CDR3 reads CSVVQGLGNEQFF. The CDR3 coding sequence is TGCAGCGTTGTACAGGGGCTCGGCAATGAGCAGTTCTTC.

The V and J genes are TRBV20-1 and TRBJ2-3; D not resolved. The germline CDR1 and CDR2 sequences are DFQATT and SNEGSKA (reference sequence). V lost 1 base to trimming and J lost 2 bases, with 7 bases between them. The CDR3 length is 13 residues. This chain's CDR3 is CSARVASTDTQYF. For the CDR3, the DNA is TGCAGTGCTAGAGTGGCCTCCACAGATACGCAGTATTTT.

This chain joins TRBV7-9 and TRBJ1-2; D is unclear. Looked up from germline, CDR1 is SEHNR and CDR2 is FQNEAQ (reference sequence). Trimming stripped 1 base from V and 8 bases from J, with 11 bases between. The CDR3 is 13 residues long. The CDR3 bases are TGTGCCAGCAGCTTAGACCCAGTAGGAGGCTACACCTTC. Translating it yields CASSLDPVGGYTF. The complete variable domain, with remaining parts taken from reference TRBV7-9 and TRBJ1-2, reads DTGVSQNPRHKITKRGQNVTFRCDPISEHNRLYWYRQTLGQGPEFLTYFQNEAQLEKSRLLSDRFSAERPKGSFSTLEIQRTEQGDSAMYLCASSLDPVGGYTFGSGTRLTVV.

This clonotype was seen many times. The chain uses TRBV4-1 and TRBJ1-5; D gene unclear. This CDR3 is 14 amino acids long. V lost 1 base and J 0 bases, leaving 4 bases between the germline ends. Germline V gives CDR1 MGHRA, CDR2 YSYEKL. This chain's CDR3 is CASSQGPSNQPQHF. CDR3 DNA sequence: TGCGCCAGCAGCCAAGGGCCTAGCAATCAGCCCCAGCATTTT.

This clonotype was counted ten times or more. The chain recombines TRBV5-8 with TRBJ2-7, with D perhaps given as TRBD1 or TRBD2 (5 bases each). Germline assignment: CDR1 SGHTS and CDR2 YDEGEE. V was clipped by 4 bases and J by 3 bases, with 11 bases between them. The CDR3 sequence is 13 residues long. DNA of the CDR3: TGTGCCAGCAGCCTCGGGGCAGGCTACGAGCAGTACTTC. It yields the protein CASSLGAGYEQYF.

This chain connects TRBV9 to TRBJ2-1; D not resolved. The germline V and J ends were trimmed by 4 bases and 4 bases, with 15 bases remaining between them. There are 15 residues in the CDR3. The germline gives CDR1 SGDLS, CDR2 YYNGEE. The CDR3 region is CASSSSPDPYNEQFF. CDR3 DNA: TGTGCCAGCAGCTCGAGCCCCGACCCTTACAATGAGCAGTTCTTC.

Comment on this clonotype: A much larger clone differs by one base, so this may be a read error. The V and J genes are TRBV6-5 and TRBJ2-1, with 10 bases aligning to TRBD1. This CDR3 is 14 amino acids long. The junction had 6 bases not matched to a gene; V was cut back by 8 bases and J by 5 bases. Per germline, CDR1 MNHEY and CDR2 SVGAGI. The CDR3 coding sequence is TGTGCCAGCGGAGCGGGACAGGGGCACAATGAGCAGTTCTTC. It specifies CASGAGQGHNEQFF.

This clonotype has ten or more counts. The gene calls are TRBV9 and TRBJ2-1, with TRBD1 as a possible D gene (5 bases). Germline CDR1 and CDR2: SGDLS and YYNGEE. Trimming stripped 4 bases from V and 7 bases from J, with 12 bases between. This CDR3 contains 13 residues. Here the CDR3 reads CASSPTSGNEQFF. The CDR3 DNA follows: TGTGCCAGCAGCCCAACTTCAGGGAATGAGCAGTTCTTC.

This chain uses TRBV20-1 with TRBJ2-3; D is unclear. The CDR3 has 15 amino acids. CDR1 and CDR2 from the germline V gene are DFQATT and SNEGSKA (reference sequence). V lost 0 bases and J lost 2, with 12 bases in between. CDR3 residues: CSARDGRTNTDTQYF. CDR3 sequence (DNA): TGCAGTGCTAGAGATGGACGGACCAACACAGATACGCAGTATTTT.

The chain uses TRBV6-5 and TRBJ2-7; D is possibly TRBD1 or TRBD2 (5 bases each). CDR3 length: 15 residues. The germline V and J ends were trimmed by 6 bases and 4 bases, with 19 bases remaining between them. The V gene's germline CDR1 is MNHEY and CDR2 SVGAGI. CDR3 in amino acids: CASSRMGDPGYEQYF. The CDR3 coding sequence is TGTGCCAGCAGCCGCATGGGGGACCCCGGATACGAGCAGTACTTC.

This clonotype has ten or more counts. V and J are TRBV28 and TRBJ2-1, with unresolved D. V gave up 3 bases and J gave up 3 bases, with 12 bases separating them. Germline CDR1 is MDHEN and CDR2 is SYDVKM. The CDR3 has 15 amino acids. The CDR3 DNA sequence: TGTGCCAGCAGTTTCTTTGCAGGTGGCTACAATGAGCAGTTCTTC. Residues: CASSFFAGGYNEQFF.

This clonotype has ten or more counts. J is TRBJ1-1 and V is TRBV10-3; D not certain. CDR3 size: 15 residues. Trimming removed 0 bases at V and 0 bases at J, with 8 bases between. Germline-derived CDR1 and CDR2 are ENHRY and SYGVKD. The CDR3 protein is CAISESQQLNTEAFF. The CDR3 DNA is TGTGCCATCAGTGAGTCGCAGCAGCTGAACACTGAAGCTTTCTTT.